This T cell receptor (beta chain) was sequenced in a study of cytomegalovirus exposure and HLA in healthy donors. Primers: 60 Vbeta forward and 13 Jbeta reverse. Sequencing used immunoSEQ multiplex PCR; TCRdb keeps in-frame clones, though not all of them. The table has approximately 100,000 clones, roughly two thirds seen once. CDR1 and CDR2 from the germline V gene are SGDLS and YYNGEE. Trimming removed 4 bases from V and 0 bases from J, with 14 bases in between. This CDR3 region has 15 residues. The V call is TRBV9, the J call TRBJ2-7; D gene unclear. The receptor was isolated from a man aged 50-59 years in good health and CMV-seronegative. Sequencing input: PBMCs. CDR3 loop: CASSPDPWSSYEQYF. The DNA of the CDR3 is TGTGCCAGCAGCCCCGACCCTTGGAGCTCCTACGAGCAGTACTTC.